The 9 T cell receptor beta chains in this list originate from one sample, sequenced in a study of blood T cell repertoires in COVID-19. Clones were read by immunoSEQ multiplex PCR, and TCRdb kept only the in-frame ones, dropping some. The table lists 200,000 to 250,000 clones, roughly 80% of them singletons. The source material was peripheral blood. The receptors were gathered from a woman aged 65 to 85 with acute or convalescent COVID-19.

J is TRBJ1-1 and V is TRBV7-9; D remains unclear. CDR1 and CDR2 (germline): SEHNR, FQNEAQ (reference sequence). V was trimmed by 1 base and J by 2 bases, leaving 11 bases between them. This CDR3 is 15 amino acids long. The CDR3 bases are TGTGCCAGCAGCTTAGGTGGCACCTTCAACACTGAAGCTTTCTTT. Translating gives CASSLGGTFNTEAFF. Full variable domain (outside the CDR3, taken from reference TRBV7-9 and TRBJ1-1): DTGVSQNPRHKITKRGQNVTFRCDPISEHNRLYWYRQTLGQGPEFLTYFQNEAQLEKSRLLSDRFSAERPKGSFSTLEIQRTEQGDSAMYLCASSLGGTFNTEAFFGQGTRLTVV.

This chain links TRBV9 with TRBJ2-1; a weak D match, TRBD1 (5 bases). Germline values: CDR1 SGDLS, CDR2 YYNGEE. The CDR3 contains 17 residues. Trimming took 3 bases from V and 4 from J, leaving 20 bases between them. CDR3 residues: CASSEGMRGPPYNEQFF. The CDR3 DNA is TGTGCCAGCAGCGAGGGGATGAGAGGCCCCCCTTACAATGAGCAGTTCTTC.

The V and J genes are TRBV11-2 and TRBJ2-3; 9 bases map to TRBD2. V lost 1 base and J lost 4; bases outside the gene matches: 6. Germline V gives CDR1 SGHAT, CDR2 FQNNGV. CDR3 length: 16 amino acids. For the CDR3, the DNA is TGTGCCAGCAGCTTAGGAGCGGGGGGCCTTTCAGATACGCAGTATTTT. This sequence encodes CASSLGAGGLSDTQYF.

The chain links TRBV9 to TRBJ2-7; D might be TRBD2 (6 bases). The length of the CDR3 is 13 residues. Germline lookup yields CDR1 SGDLS and CDR2 YYNGEE. Between the trimmed V and J ends, which lost 4 bases and 6 bases, there was a span of 14 bases. DNA of the CDR3: TGTGCCAGCAGCCCCCCCCTGGGGGGCGAGCAGTACTTC. It specifies CASSPPLGGEQYF. The whole variable domain, filled in from reference TRBV9 and TRBJ2-7, reads DSGVTQTPKHLITATGQRVTLRCSPRSGDLSVYWYQQSLDQGLQFLIQYYNGEERAKGNILERFSAQQFPDLHSELNLSSLELGDSALYFCASSPPLGGEQYFGPGTRLTVT.

This clone was seen just once. The chain recombines TRBV11-1 with TRBJ2-1; the D gene is possibly TRBD2 (7 bases). CDR3 length: 15 residues. V was pared by 1 base and J by 6 bases, with 13 bases between. The germline V gene has CDR1 SGHAT and CDR2 FQDESV (reference sequence). CDR3 sequence (DNA): TGTGCCAGCAGCTTAGTGGGGGGGGCTCGCAATGAGCAGTTCTTC. Protein: CASSLVGGARNEQFF.

This clone appeared a single time. For the CDR3, the DNA is TGTGCCAGCAGTTACTCTGACAGGGATGGCTACACCTTC. Translation: CASSYSDRDGYTF. The chain has TRBV6-5 and TRBJ1-2, with 7 positions matching TRBD1. This CDR3 is built from 13 residues. The junction had 1 base not matched to a gene; V was cut back by 0 bases and J by 6 bases. From germline, CDR1 is MNHEY and CDR2 SVGAGI.

This clone was recorded only once. V gene TRBV19 combines with J gene TRBJ2-1; D perhaps matches TRBD1 (6 bases). Trimming stripped 3 bases from V and 2 bases from J, with 11 bases between. The length of the CDR3 is 15 residues. Germline loops: CDR1 LNHDA, CDR2 SQIVND (reference sequence). CDR3 coding DNA: TGTGCCAGTAGTATTACTGGACAGCCCTACAATGAGCAGTTCTTC. It codes for CASSITGQPYNEQFF.

The J gene is TRBJ1-5, the V gene TRBV5-8; a weak D match, TRBD1 (6 bases). From germline, CDR1 is SGHTS and CDR2 YDEGEE. This CDR3 spans 15 amino acids. The ends were cut back, 4 bases at V and 7 bases at J, with 18 bases in the middle. CDR3 DNA sequence: TGTGCCAGCAGCCTTGGGGGGGGCGGCGGCCAGCCCCAGCATTTT. This encodes CASSLGGGGGQPQHF.

The rearrangement joins TRBV3-1 (or the pseudogene TRBV3-2) to TRBJ2-3; perhaps TRBD1 as D (6 bases). Germline CDR1 and CDR2: LGHDT and YNNKEL (reference sequence). The CDR3 extends over 13 amino acids. Trimming pared 1 base from V and 10 bases from J, leaving 12 bases between. Here the CDR3 DNA reads TGTGCCAGCAGCCAAGGTCAGGGGAACCCGCAGTATTTT. Translated, it gives CASSQGQGNPQYF.